A selection of T cell receptor beta chains follows, all from one sample in a study of CD8+ T cells in alopecia areata. Method: immunoSEQ multiplex PCR; TCRdb's copy keeps in-frame clones and lacks some. The data hold roughly 250,000 clones, with under 80% observed a single time. Sequencing was performed on CD4+ T cells sorted from blood, taken at week 0. All receptors derive from a human donor with alopecia areata. Both conserved end residues are part of each CDR3. Each record gives: CDR3 protein, CDR3 DNA, V gene, D gene, clone size, J gene. D genes are given only for firm matches. Clone size is not always given. Where it is, it says once, few, many or a class for expanded clones.

CASIRGQNTEAFF | TGTGCCAGTATTCGGGGGCAGAACACTGAAGCTTTCTTT | TRBV19 | NA | few | TRBJ1-1
CAWSRGINQPQHF | TGTGCCTGGAGTCGGGGGATCAATCAGCCCCAGCATTTT | TRBV30 | NA | NA | TRBJ1-5
CASSLETRMGAEQYF | TGTGCCAGCAGCTTGGAGACTCGGATGGGGGCCGAGCAGTACTTC | TRBV5-4 | NA | NA | TRBJ2-7
CASEPEQGYTDTQYF | TGCGCCAGCGAACCGGAACAGGGATACACAGATACGCAGTATTTT | TRBV5-1 | NA | NA | TRBJ2-3
CASSDPRGGLIPEAFF | TGTGCCAGCAGTGACCCAAGAGGGGGGTTGATTCCTGAAGCTTTCTTT | TRBV25-1 | NA | few | TRBJ1-1
CASSLSASNEKLFF | TGTGCCAGCAGCTTATCAGCTTCTAATGAAAAACTGTTTTTT | TRBV7-6 | NA | NA | TRBJ1-4
CSATGQGLEDEQYF | TGCAGCGCGACCGGACAGGGCCTCGAGGACGAGCAGTACTTC | TRBV29-1 | TRBD1 | NA | TRBJ2-7
CASSLAASGGKYF | TGTGCCAGCAGCTTAGCGGCTAGCGGGGGTAAATACTTC | TRBV7-9 | TRBD2 | NA | TRBJ2-4
CASSPVRTDPNYGYTF | TGTGCCAGCAGCCCGGTCCGGACAGACCCAAACTATGGCTACACCTTC | TRBV9 | NA | NA | TRBJ1-2
CSVKAGVNTEAFF | TGCAGCGTTAAGGCAGGGGTGAACACTGAAGCTTTCTTT | TRBV29-1 | NA | NA | TRBJ1-1
CAWSASLLNGYTF | TGTGCCTGGAGTGCATCCCTCCTAAATGGCTACACCTTC | TRBV30 | NA | NA | TRBJ1-2
CASSRFQDRGDLAKNIQYF | TGTGCCAGCTCGAGGTTCCAAGACAGGGGCGATTTAGCCAAAAACATTCAGTACTTC | TRBV18 | TRBD1 | few | TRBJ2-4
CAWSVGQGYTGELFF | TGTGCCTGGAGTGTAGGGCAGGGGTACACCGGGGAGCTGTTTTTT | TRBV30 | NA | once | TRBJ2-2
CSALFGGGTEAFF | TGCAGCGCCCTGTTTGGGGGGGGCACTGAAGCTTTCTTT | TRBV29-1 | NA | NA | TRBJ1-1
CSAVEGSRDEAFF | TGCAGCGCCGTGGAGGGTTCCCGGGACGAAGCTTTCTTT | TRBV29-1 | NA | once | TRBJ1-1
CSVATSGVGETQYF | TGCAGCGTTGCGACTAGCGGGGTGGGGGAGACCCAGTACTTC | TRBV29-1 | TRBD2 | NA | TRBJ2-5
CSVRTGQETQYF | TGCAGCGTCCGGACAGGCCAAGAGACCCAGTACTTC | TRBV29-1 | TRBD1 | NA | TRBJ2-5
CASSSPGNTGELFF | TGTGCCAGCAGTTCCCCCGGGAATACCGGGGAGCTGTTTTTT | TRBV25-1 | NA | NA | TRBJ2-2
CASSRRTGATEAFF | TGCGCCAGCAGCCGACGGACAGGTGCCACTGAAGCTTTCTTT | TRBV5-1 | TRBD1 | NA | TRBJ1-1
CSVTGLAGYNEQFF | TGCAGCGTCACCGGACTAGCGGGGTACAATGAGCAGTTCTTC | TRBV29-1 | TRBD2 | NA | TRBJ2-1
CASSRGTGGSYNEQFF | TGCGCCAGCAGCCGAGGGACAGGGGGCTCCTACAATGAGCAGTTCTTC | TRBV4-3 | TRBD1 | few | TRBJ2-1
CASSFGRGSNQPQHF | TGTGCCAGCAGTTTCGGCAGGGGAAGCAATCAGCCCCAGCATTTT | TRBV27 | NA | few | TRBJ1-5
CASSSGGGYEQYF | TGCGCCAGCAGTTCCGGGGGCGGGTACGAGCAGTACTTC | TRBV5-1 | NA | NA | TRBJ2-7
CATSRDSGYNEQFF | TGTGCCACCAGCAGAGATTCAGGGTACAATGAGCAGTTCTTC | TRBV15 | NA | NA | TRBJ2-1
CATSRGDLGGSGANVLTF | TGTGCCACCAGCAGAGGGGACCTTGGGGGTTCCGGGGCCAACGTCCTGACTTTC | TRBV15 | NA | NA | TRBJ2-6
CASSRQGYGYTF | TGTGCCAGCAGTCGACAGGGCTATGGCTACACCTTC | TRBV25-1 | TRBD1 | NA | TRBJ1-2
CASSRTGQGEGEQFF | TGTGCCAGCAGCCGTACGGGACAGGGGGAGGGTGAGCAGTTCTTC | TRBV4-2 | TRBD1 | few | TRBJ2-1
CASSYSAPGANVLTF | TGTGCCAGCAGTTACTCAGCCCCTGGGGCCAACGTCCTGACTTTC | TRBV6-5 | NA | few | TRBJ2-6
CASRKLAASTDTQYF | TGTGCCAGCAGGAAACTAGCGGCTAGCACAGATACGCAGTATTTT | TRBV2 | TRBD2 | NA | TRBJ2-3
CASSEGSNSSPLHF | TGTGCCAGCAGTGAGGGCTCGAACTCTTCACCCCTCCACTTT | TRBV6-4 | NA | NA | TRBJ1-6
CASTLGARGGELFF | TGTGCCAGCACCTTGGGGGCCCGCGGCGGGGAGCTGTTTTTT | TRBV5-4 | NA | NA | TRBJ2-2
CASSRGTGYEQYF | TGCGCCAGCAGCCGTGGGACAGGATACGAGCAGTACTTC | TRBV4-3 | TRBD1 | NA | TRBJ2-7
CASSSQRGREQFF | TGTGCCAGCAGCTCCCAGCGGGGCCGGGAGCAGTTCTTC | TRBV9 | TRBD2 | NA | TRBJ2-1
CTLGTPGADTQYF | TGCACCCTGGGTACACCCGGGGCAGATACGCAGTATTTT | TRBV29-1 | NA | NA | TRBJ2-3